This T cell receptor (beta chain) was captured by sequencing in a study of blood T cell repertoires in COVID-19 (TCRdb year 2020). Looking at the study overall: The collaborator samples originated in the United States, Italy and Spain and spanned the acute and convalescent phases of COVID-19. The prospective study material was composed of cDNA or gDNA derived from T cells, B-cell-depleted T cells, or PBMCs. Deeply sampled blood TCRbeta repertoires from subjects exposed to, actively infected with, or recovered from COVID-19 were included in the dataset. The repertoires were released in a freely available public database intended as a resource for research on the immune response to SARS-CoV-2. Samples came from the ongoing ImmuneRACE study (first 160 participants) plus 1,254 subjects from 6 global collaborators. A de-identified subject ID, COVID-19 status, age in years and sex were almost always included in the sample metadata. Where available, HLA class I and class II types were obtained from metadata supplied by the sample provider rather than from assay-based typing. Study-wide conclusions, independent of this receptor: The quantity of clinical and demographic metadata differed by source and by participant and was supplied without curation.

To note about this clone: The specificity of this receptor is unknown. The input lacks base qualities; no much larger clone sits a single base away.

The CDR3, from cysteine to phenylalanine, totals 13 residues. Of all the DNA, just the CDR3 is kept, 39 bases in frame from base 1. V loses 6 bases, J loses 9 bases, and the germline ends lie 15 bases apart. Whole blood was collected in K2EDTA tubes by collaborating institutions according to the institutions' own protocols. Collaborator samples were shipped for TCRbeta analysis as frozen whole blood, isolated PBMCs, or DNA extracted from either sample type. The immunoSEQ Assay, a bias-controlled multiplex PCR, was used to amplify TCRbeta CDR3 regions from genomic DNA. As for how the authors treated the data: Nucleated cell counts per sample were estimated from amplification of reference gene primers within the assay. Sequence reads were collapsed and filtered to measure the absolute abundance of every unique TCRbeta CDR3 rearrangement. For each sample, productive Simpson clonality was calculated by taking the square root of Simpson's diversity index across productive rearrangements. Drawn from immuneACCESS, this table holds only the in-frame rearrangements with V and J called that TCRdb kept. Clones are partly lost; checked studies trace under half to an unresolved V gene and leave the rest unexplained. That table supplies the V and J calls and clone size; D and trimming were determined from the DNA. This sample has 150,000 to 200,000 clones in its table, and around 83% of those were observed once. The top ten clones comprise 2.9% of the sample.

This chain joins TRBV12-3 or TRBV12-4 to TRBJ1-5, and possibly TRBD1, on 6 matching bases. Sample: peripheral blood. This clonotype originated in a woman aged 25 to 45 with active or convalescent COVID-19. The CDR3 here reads CASSRGGNGPQHF. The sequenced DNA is TGTGCCAGCAGCCGGGGGGGCAACGGGCCCCAGCATTTT.